The clone carrying this TCR beta chain was picked up many times. The CDR3 loop spans 13 amino acids. Germline CDR1 and CDR2: KGHSH and LQKENI. Trimming left V 8 bases short and J 0 bases short, with 9 bases between. This record belongs to a study of molecular identifiers for immune sequencing clone quantification. TCRdb reanalysed the PCR reads using MiXCR and keeps one entry per CDR3 protein. The sample lists about 320,000 distinct CDR3 sequences; roughly a fifth were seen once. Sequenced input: naive CD8+ T cells from blood, with Jurkat cell RNA spiked in. The subset was: FACS-sorted CD8+CD4-CCR7+CD45RA+ naive T cells. This sequence joins TRBV18 and TRBJ2-3; D unresolved. This receptor was identified in a human donor in good health. Some libraries in this study had Jurkat cell RNA spiked in. The CDR3 is CASALVSTDTQYF. The CDR3 DNA is TGTGCCAGCGCCTTAGTGAGCACAGATACGCAGTATTTT.